This TCR beta chain was sequenced in a study of T cells after yellow fever vaccination. TCRdb fed the 5' RACE reads into MiXCR, producing one record per CDR3 protein. The repertoire includes hundreds of thousands of distinct CDR3 sequences, approximately 15% of them detected once, and over 11% sits in the top ten. Germline CDR1 is SGDLS and CDR2 is YYNGEE. Between the trimmed V and J ends, which lost 0 bases and 7 bases, there was a span of 11 bases. The CDR3 is made up of 14 amino acids. The sample here was PBMCs, taken on the day of the yellow fever booster vaccination. The receptor comes from a young man who received the YFV17D yellow fever vaccine. This chain uses TRBV9 with TRBJ1-5; no definite D call. The CDR3 sequence: CASSVGPGHQPQHF. The CDR3 coding sequence is TGTGCCAGCAGCGTAGGGCCGGGTCACCAGCCCCAGCATTTT.